The next 19 T cell receptor beta chains were all read from a single sample in a study of blood T cells in healthy people across ages. A J-beta primer mix and a sample-barcoded 5' primer were used in a second PCR of roughly 6 to 11 cycles. TCRdb reprocessed the 5' RACE reads via MiXCR and lists one record per CDR3 protein. The sample carries some 1.5 million distinct CDR3 sequences, roughly 30% recorded once. The sequenced sample was blood. These TCRs come from a woman younger than 45 in good health.

The chain employs TRBV19 and TRBJ2-1, with 9 bases aligning to TRBD2. The length of the CDR3 is 16 residues. Germline V lookup: CDR1 LNHDA, CDR2 SQIVND (reference sequence). The ends lost 10 bases at V and 4 bases at J; junction bases unmatched: 14. In DNA, the CDR3 is TGTGCCACCAGCCCCTTTAGCGGGAGCGGTTACAATGAGCAGTTCTTC. Translated: CATSPFSGSGYNEQFF. The complete variable domain, with remaining parts taken from reference TRBV19 and TRBJ2-1, reads DGGITQSPKYLFRKEGQNVTLSCEQNLNHDAMYWYRQDPGQGLRLIYYSQIVNDFQKGDIAEGYSVSREKKESFPLTVTSAQKNPTAFYLCATSPFSGSGYNEQFFGPGTRLTVL.

This clonotype was counted many times. The chain links TRBV12-3 or TRBV12-4 to TRBJ2-1; TRBD2 agrees at 7 bases. The V segment lost 5 bases and the J segment 12 bases; nucleotides outside the gene matches: 7. The CDR3 runs to 12 residues. The CDR3 DNA is TGTGCCAGCAGTGCCCAGGGAGGGAGGCAGTTCTTC. Amino acids: CASSAQGGRQFF.

A note on this clonotype: A read error may produce the germline difference seen at one junction end. V usage is TRBV10-3 and J usage is TRBJ1-1; D gene ambiguous. CDR1 ENHRY and CDR2 SYGVKD come from the germline V gene. The CDR3 extends over 13 amino acids. The CDR3 loop reads CAIGEYDGTEAFF. The CDR3 region has the DNA TGTGCCATCGGTGAGTACGATGGCACTGAAGCTTTCTTT.

This clonotype was observed a handful of times. The V gene is TRBV18, the J gene TRBJ1-2; a weak D match, TRBD1 (6 bases). The CDR3 runs 15 residues. CDR1 is KGHSH and CDR2 is LQKENI in the germline V gene. Trimming cost V 3 bases and J 7 bases, with 18 bases left between them. CDR3 nucleotides: TGTGCCAGCTCACCTGGCGGGGGGCGAAGCTCTGGCTACACCTTC. Its protein product is CASSPGGGRSSGYTF.

This clonotype was recorded a few times. The junction shows a germline mismatch at one end, possibly a read error. The chain joins TRBV4-3 to TRBJ1-2, with D possibly matching TRBD1 (5 bases). Germline V lookup: CDR1 LGHNA, CDR2 YSLEER. The CDR3 covers 17 residues. CDR3 DNA sequence: TGCGCCGGCAGCCAAGACATGGCCGGGGGAGCTAACTATGGCTACACCTTC. It specifies CAGSQDMAGGANYGYTF.

This clonotype was seen only a few times. Germline and junction disagree at one end, which may indicate a read error. The chain links TRBV7-2 to TRBJ2-3; D gene uncertain. Germline assignment: CDR1 SGHTA and CDR2 FQGNSA. This CDR3 has 14 amino acids. CDR3 loop: CASSLMYFSDTLYF. In DNA, the CDR3 is TGTGCCAGCAGCCTGATGTACTTCTCAGATACGCTGTATTTT.

This clonotype was seen only a few times. The rearrangement uses TRBV20-1 and TRBJ1-1; D call uncertain. Germline-derived CDR1 and CDR2 are DFQATT and SNEGSKA (reference sequence). V lost 2 bases, J lost 6 bases, and 13 bases lay in between. This CDR3 region has 13 residues. CDR3 loop: CSARSDSGAEAFF. CDR3 nucleotide sequence: TGCAGTGCTAGATCCGACTCTGGGGCTGAAGCTTTCTTT.

The chain links TRBV20-1 to TRBJ2-2, with D possibly being TRBD1 (6 bases). Deletions cut 3 bases from V and 7 bases from J, with 18 bases between. The CDR3 spans 15 residues. CDR1 DFQATT and CDR2 SNEGSKA come from the germline V gene (reference sequence). DNA of the CDR3: TGCAGTGCTAGGCTTCATAGCGAGGGGGTCGGGGAGCTGTTTTTT. Protein sequence: CSARLHSEGVGELFF.

The J gene is TRBJ2-7, the V gene TRBV7-2; 8 bases are a match to TRBD1. Germline loops: CDR1 SGHTA, CDR2 FQGNSA. The CDR3 has 14 residues. Trimming cost V 8 bases and J 2 bases; bases outside gene matches: 8. The CDR3 coding sequence is TGTGCCAGCTCGATCGGACAGGGCCCCTACGAGCAGTACTTC. As protein: CASSIGQGPYEQYF. Combining the CDR3 with reference TRBV7-2 and TRBJ2-7 gives the whole variable domain GAGVSQSPSNKVTEKGKDVELRCDPISGHTALYWYRQSLGQGLEFLIYFQGNSAPDKSGLPSDRFSAERTGGSVSTLTIQRTQQEDSAVYLCASSIGQGPYEQYFGPGTRLTVT.

This clonotype was picked up many times. The chain couples TRBV12-3 or TRBV12-4 to TRBJ2-7; the match to TRBD1 covers 11 bases. The junction had 8 bases not matched to a gene; V was cut back by 3 bases and J by 1 base. The CDR3 sequence is 17 residues long. The CDR3 protein is CASSLGTGGIRSYEQYF. The CDR3 nucleotides are TGTGCCAGCAGTTTGGGGACAGGGGGGATTAGGTCCTACGAGCAGTACTTC.

This chain connects TRBV5-4 to TRBJ2-1, with 7 bases that match TRBD2. Matching the DNA end better, TRBJ2-7 makes the J call doubtful. The V gene's germline CDR1 is SGHNT and CDR2 YYREEE (reference sequence). CDR3 size: 16 residues. The CDR3 sequence: CASSRKDGGTYNEQYF. CDR3 coding DNA: TGTGCCAGCAGCAGGAAAGACGGGGGGACTTACAATGAGCAGTACTTC.

The J gene is TRBJ1-6, the V gene TRBV12-3 or TRBV12-4; D gene ambiguous. The CDR3 loop spans 14 amino acids. V lost 4 bases and J 7 bases, leaving 11 bases between the germline ends. CDR3 bases: TGTGCCAGCAGTTCAACCCGAAACAATTCACCCCTCCACTTT. The encoded protein is CASSSTRNNSPLHF.

The sample holds many counts of this clonotype. The chain is built from TRBV5-4 and TRBJ1-2, with D uncertain. CDR1 is SGHNT, CDR2 YYREEE, per germline (reference sequence). The CDR3 is 14 amino acids. Deletions cut 0 bases from V and 2 bases from J, with 8 bases between. The CDR3 loop is CASSLEMLNYGYTF. The CDR3 nucleotides read TGTGCCAGCAGCTTGGAAATGCTGAACTATGGCTACACCTTC.

This clonotype was seen a few times. This chain joins TRBV3-1 and TRBJ1-1; TRBD1 is a possible D gene (5 bases). CDR1 and CDR2 (germline): LGHDT, YNNKEL (reference sequence). V was pared by 2 bases and J by 4 bases, with 11 bases between. CDR3 length: 14 amino acids. The CDR3 DNA follows: TGTGCCAGCAGCCAATGGGGCGCGGGCACTGAAGCTTTCTTT. Its translation: CASSQWGAGTEAFF.

The gene calls are TRBV5-1 and TRBJ2-1; D possibly corresponds to TRBD1 (6 bases). V lost 3 bases, J lost 1 base, and 17 bases lay in between. CDR3 length: 17 amino acids. Germline CDR1 reads SGHRS; CDR2 reads YFSETQ. The CDR3 sequence: CASSSSNRDTSYNEQFF. DNA of the CDR3: TGCGCCAGCAGCTCCTCTAACCGGGACACTTCCTACAATGAGCAGTTCTTC.

This clonotype was counted ten times or more. V and J are TRBV7-9 and TRBJ2-1; TRBD2 is a possible D gene (5 bases). V dropped 5 bases and J dropped 3 bases, with 14 bases sitting between them. The CDR3 spans 15 residues. Germline V gives CDR1 SEHNR, CDR2 FQNEAQ (reference sequence). The CDR3 region has the DNA TGTGCCAGCAGCCCCCGGGGAAACGGCTACAATGAGCAGTTCTTC. It translates to CASSPRGNGYNEQFF.

V usage is TRBV11-1 and J usage is TRBJ1-2; 8 bases are shared with TRBD1. CDR3 length: 15 residues. Germline-derived CDR1 and CDR2 are SGHAT and FQDESV (reference sequence). J was trimmed by 7 bases and V by 5 bases; bases with no gene match: 12. CDR3 sequence (DNA): TGTGCCAGCAGCCTCACAGGGGGAGAAGGTGGTGGCTACACCTTC. Translation: CASSLTGGEGGGYTF. Drawing the rest from reference TRBV11-1 and TRBJ1-2, the complete variable domain is EAEVAQSPRYKITEKSQAVAFWCDPISGHATLYWYRQILGQGPELLVQFQDESVVDDSQLPKDRFSAERLKGVDSTLKIQPAELGDSAMYLCASSLTGGEGGGYTFGSGTRLTVV.

This clonotype was found many times. J is TRBJ2-1 and V is TRBV20-1; D gene ambiguous. The CDR3 totals 11 residues. With 3 bases removed from V and 5 bases from J, the gap between germline ends came to 5 bases. Per germline, CDR1 DFQATT and CDR2 SNEGSKA (reference sequence). The CDR3 reads CSASGNNEQFF. The CDR3 coding sequence is TGCAGTGCTAGCGGCAACAATGAGCAGTTCTTC.

In this sample, this clonotype turned up once. The rearrangement uses TRBV7-2 and TRBJ2-2; 8 bases are shared with TRBD1. The length of the CDR3 is 16 residues. Germline CDR1 and CDR2: SGHTA and FQGNSA. V was pared by 3 bases and J by 7 bases, with 10 bases of the junction left unmatched. The DNA of the CDR3 is TGTGCCAGCAGCTTTAGGACAGGGAGAAGGGGCGGGGAGCTGTTTTTT. Translating it yields CASSFRTGRRGGELFF. The full variable domain, its missing parts supplied by reference TRBV7-2 and TRBJ2-2, is GAGVSQSPSNKVTEKGKDVELRCDPISGHTALYWYRQSLGQGLEFLIYFQGNSAPDKSGLPSDRFSAERTGGSVSTLTIQRTQQEDSAVYLCASSFRTGRRGGELFFGEGSRLTVL.